The next 13 T cell receptor beta chains were all read from a single sample in a study of cytomegalovirus exposure and HLA in healthy donors. Assay used: immunoSEQ multiplex PCR; TCRdb lists only in-frame clones, some missing. The table records 120,000 or so clones, 89% of them present only once. What was sequenced was PBMCs. These receptors were obtained from a woman under 30 in good health and CMV-seronegative.

The chain uses TRBV6-1 and TRBJ2-7, with TRBD1 identical over 10 bases. CDR1 is MNHNS and CDR2 is SASEGT in the germline V gene. This CDR3 region has 13 residues. The V gene end was trimmed by 10 bases and the J gene end by 3 bases; junction bases not matched to a gene: 6. In nucleotides, the CDR3 is TGTGCCACTGCGGGACAGGGGTACTACGAGCAGTACTTC. Translating it yields CATAGQGYYEQYF.

The DNA of the CDR3 is TGCGCCAGCAATCGGGGGGCAGAAGATACGCAGTATTTT. It codes for CASNRGAEDTQYF. V usage is TRBV5-1 and J usage is TRBJ2-3; D possibly corresponds to TRBD2 (7 bases). Germline CDR1 reads SGHRS; CDR2 reads YFSETQ. This CDR3 spans 13 amino acids. The germline V and J ends were trimmed by 6 bases and 5 bases, with 13 bases remaining between them.

The count of this clone is one. V usage is TRBV7-2 and J usage is TRBJ1-1, with 7 bases identical to TRBD1. In germline, CDR1 is SGHTA, CDR2 FQGNSA. The CDR3 is 15 amino acids. V lost 5 bases and J lost 0; bases outside the gene matches: 6. The CDR3 spells CASSVEGAMNTEAFF. Written as DNA, the CDR3 is TGTGCCAGCAGCGTAGAGGGGGCAATGAACACTGAAGCTTTCTTT.

The V and J genes are TRBV30 and TRBJ2-2; no definite D call. CDR1 and CDR2 (germline): GTSNPN, SVGIG (reference sequence). The V and J ends lost 2 bases and 3 bases respectively, with 4 bases between them. The CDR3 sequence is 12 residues long. The CDR3 DNA follows: TGTGCCTGGAGTCAGGACACCGGGGAGCTGTTTTTT. Its translation is CAWSQDTGELFF.

This CDR3 is CASSLEGGIGDEQFF. Written as DNA, the CDR3 is TGTGCCAGCAGCTTAGAGGGCGGCATCGGGGATGAGCAGTTCTTC. The gene calls are TRBV7-2 and TRBJ2-1, with D possibly matching TRBD2 (5 bases). The germline V and J ends were trimmed by 1 base and 8 bases, with 15 bases remaining between them. In germline, CDR1 is SGHTA, CDR2 FQGNSA. The CDR3 length is 15 residues.

The gene calls are TRBV19 and TRBJ1-2, with 8 bases lining up with TRBD1. CDR1 LNHDA and CDR2 SQIVND come from the germline V gene (reference sequence). V lost 5 bases to trimming and J lost 3 bases; unmatched junction nucleotides: 2. The CDR3 loop spans 13 amino acids. The CDR3 reads CASSLDRDYGYTF. Here the CDR3 DNA reads TGTGCCAGTAGTTTGGACAGGGACTATGGCTACACCTTC.

This chain links TRBV9 with TRBJ2-1; a possible D gene is TRBD2 (5 bases). V was pared by 2 bases and J by 0 bases, with 15 bases between. Germline V gene lookup returns CDR1 SGDLS and CDR2 YYNGEE. This CDR3 contains 17 residues. The CDR3 DNA sequence: TGTGCCAGCAGCGTTACAGCGGCTTCGAGCTCCTACAATGAGCAGTTCTTC. Translated: CASSVTAASSSYNEQFF.

This sequence joins TRBV7-8 and TRBJ2-1; 8 bases are a match to TRBD2. J was trimmed by 9 bases and V by 2 bases; bases with no gene match: 9. This CDR3 contains 15 residues. Germline values: CDR1 SGHVS, CDR2 FQNEAQ. CDR3 sequence reads: CASSLTEAGESEQFF. CDR3 DNA: TGTGCCAGCAGCTTAACGGAAGCGGGAGAAAGTGAGCAGTTCTTC.

DNA of the CDR3: TGCGCCAGCAGCTTAGGGGGCTACGAGCAGTACTTC. Translating it yields CASSLGGYEQYF. The chain has TRBV5-1 and TRBJ2-7, with D possibly being TRBD1 (6 bases). The CDR3 runs 12 residues. Germline V CDR1 and CDR2: SGHRS, YFSETQ. V dropped 2 bases and J dropped 3 bases, with 6 bases sitting between them.

The chain couples TRBV2 to TRBJ1-3; perhaps TRBD1 as D (5 bases). Germline CDR1 reads SNHLY; CDR2 reads FYNNEI. The CDR3 is 17 residues long. V was clipped by 1 base and J by 3 bases, with 16 bases between them. The CDR3 sequence: CASSEEDIRGGGNTIYF. In DNA, the CDR3 is TGTGCCAGCAGTGAAGAGGATATAAGGGGTGGTGGAAACACCATATATTTT.

On this clone itself: A much larger clone lies a single base off, so this may be a read error. The chain couples TRBV6-4 to TRBJ2-5; 10 bases line up with TRBD1. The CDR3 loop spans 15 amino acids. CDR1 MRHNA and CDR2 SNTAGT come from the germline V gene. CDR3 bases: TGTGCCTGCAGTGACTCGACAGGGGGCGAGAAGACCCAGTACTTC. This encodes CACSDSTGGEKTQYF.

The rearrangement uses TRBV10-2 and TRBJ1-5, with D unclear. The V and J ends lost 7 bases and 3 bases respectively, with 13 bases between them. CDR1 and CDR2 from the germline V gene are WSHSY and SAAADI. This CDR3 has 14 amino acids. CDR3 protein: CASKSSRSNQPQHF. In DNA form, the CDR3 reads TGCGCCAGCAAATCGTCACGGTCCAATCAGCCCCAGCATTTT.

The chain joins TRBV29-1 to TRBJ2-7, with 8 positions matching TRBD1. CDR3 size: 12 residues. In germline, CDR1 is SQVTM, CDR2 ANQGSEA. J gave up 6 bases and V 2 bases, and 3 bases lay outside the gene matches. The CDR3 is CSVEPTGGEQYF. CDR3 nucleotides: TGCAGCGTTGAACCAACAGGGGGCGAGCAGTACTTC.